This T cell receptor (beta chain) was recovered during a study of blood T cell repertoires in COVID-19. Turning to the study itself: Acute and convalescent COVID-19 samples came from the United States, Italy and Spain. T cells, B-cell-depleted T cells, or PBMCs provided the cDNA or gDNA that served as material.

CDR3 length: 15 residues. Germline CDR1 SGDLS, CDR2 YYNGEE. Trimming removed 3 bases from V and 2 bases from J, with 13 bases in between. In the source study's methods: Amplified reference gene primers provided the basis for estimating nucleated cell counts. Here immunoSEQ multiplex PCR was the method, and the copy in TCRdb shows in-frame clones only, minus some. D and trimming come from the DNA, and the V and J calls and clone size come from that table. In the table there are 90,000 or so clones, around 88% of which are singletons. The specimen sequenced was peripheral blood. The chain couples TRBV9 to TRBJ2-3; D is perhaps TRBD2 (5 bases). The source of this sequence is a man aged 60 to 75 with acute or convalescent COVID-19. The CDR3 bases are TGTGCCAGCAGCGCAGCGGCAAGCTACACAGATACGCAGTATTTT. This codes for CASSAAASYTDTQYF. The complete variable domain, with remaining parts taken from reference TRBV9 and TRBJ2-3, reads DSGVTQTPKHLITATGQRVTLRCSPRSGDLSVYWYQQSLDQGLQFLIQYYNGEERAKGNILERFSAQQFPDLHSELNLSSLELGDSALYFCASSAAASYTDTQYFGPGTRLTVL.